The 12 T cell receptor beta chains presented below share a single source sample, sequenced in a study of blood T cell repertoires in COVID-19 (TCRdb year 2020). The library was built by means of the immunoSEQ multiplex PCR assay. The source is immuneACCESS, and TCRdb retained only in-frame sequences with V and J called. Part of the clones is not carried over; for the studies checked, unresolved V genes explain less than half of this, and the remainder is unexplained. This sample has 250,000 to 400,000 clones in its table, and approximately 87% of those were observed once. In total, the top ten clones hold roughly 2.8% of the sample. Sample: peripheral blood. The receptor set was obtained from a woman aged 30 to 39 with COVID-19, enrolled during active disease.

This sequence joins TRBV24-1 and TRBJ2-3; D is possibly TRBD2 (6 bases). The CDR3 contains 17 residues. Trimming removed 4 bases at V and 5 bases at J, with 21 bases between. Germline V gives CDR1 KGHDR, CDR2 SFDVKD. CDR3 DNA: TGTGCCACCAGTGACCGAGAAACTAGGAGGGTAGGAGATACGCAGTATTTT. This codes for CATSDRETRRVGDTQYF.

This clone has only a few counts. This CDR3 reads CASSFRGNGYTF. Written as DNA, the CDR3 is TGTGCCAGCAGCTTCCGGGGGAATGGCTACACCTTC. This rearrangement joins TRBV11-2 to TRBJ1-2; possible D gene TRBD1, 5 bases. The CDR3 is 12 residues long. The V and J ends lost 3 bases and 6 bases respectively, with 8 bases between them. Germline CDR1 is SGHAT and CDR2 is FQNNGV.

The chain carries TRBV29-1 and TRBJ2-2; 7 positions match TRBD1. Per germline, CDR1 SQVTM and CDR2 ANQGSEA. CDR3 length: 15 residues. V dropped 3 bases and J dropped 7; count of bases not matched to a gene: 11. CDR3 nucleotides: TGCAGCGTTGAGAGTACAGGGGTAGAACACGGGGAGCTGTTTTTT. As protein: CSVESTGVEHGELFF.

The chain couples TRBV3-1 (or the pseudogene TRBV3-2) to TRBJ1-5, with unresolved D. V was trimmed by 0 bases and J by 4 bases, leaving 10 bases between them. This CDR3 contains 15 residues. From germline, CDR1 is LGHDT and CDR2 YNNKEL (reference sequence). In nucleotides, the CDR3 is TGTGCCAGCAGCCAAGATACGGGTTGGAATCAGCCCCAGCATTTT. Translation gives CASSQDTGWNQPQHF.

V and J are TRBV2 and TRBJ1-5; 7 bases are shared with TRBD1. CDR3 length: 15 residues. V shed 3 bases, J shed 3 bases, and the junction held 5 bases outside the gene matches. Germline-derived CDR1 and CDR2 are SNHLY and FYNNEI. The CDR3 DNA reads as TGTGCCAGCAGTGAGGGACAGAGCAACAATCAGCCCCAGCATTTT. Amino acid sequence: CASSEGQSNNQPQHF.

The genes are TRBV5-4 and TRBJ2-2; the match to TRBD2 covers 8 bases. Germline V gives CDR1 SGHNT, CDR2 YYREEE (reference sequence). V shed 3 bases, J shed 2 bases, and the junction held 6 bases outside the gene matches. This CDR3 has 16 residues. For the CDR3, the DNA is TGTGCCAGCAGCTGGCCTAGCGGGCTTAACACCGGGGAGCTGTTTTTT. Translated, it gives CASSWPSGLNTGELFF.

CDR3 sequence: CASSPTGQGAGGYTF. CDR3 sequence (DNA): TGTGCCAGCAGCCCGACAGGACAGGGGGCAGGTGGCTACACCTTC. The rearrangement joins TRBV3-1 (or the pseudogene TRBV3-2) to TRBJ1-2; 11 nucleotides line up with TRBD1. The germline V gene encodes CDR1 LGHDT and CDR2 YNNKEL (reference sequence). This CDR3 region has 15 residues. J lost 7 bases, V lost 4 bases, and 8 bases had no gene match.

This clone was recorded a few times. The chain uses TRBV7-8 and TRBJ1-3; D is undetermined. V was clipped by 5 bases and J by 0 bases, with 11 bases between them. Germline CDR1 is SGHVS and CDR2 is FQNEAQ. The CDR3 is made up of 15 amino acids. CDR3 nucleotide sequence: TGTGCCAGCAGCCCGAGGAGAAGCTCTGGAAACACCATATATTTT. The encoded protein is CASSPRRSSGNTIYF.

The chain recombines TRBV9 with TRBJ1-2, with TRBD1 matching 11 bases. This CDR3 has 14 amino acids. Germline V gene data show CDR1 as SGDLS and CDR2 as YYNGEE. V lost 6 bases, J lost 5 bases, and 6 bases stayed unmatched. The CDR3 DNA reads as TGTGCCAGCACGGCGGGGACAGGGGGATATGGCTACACCTTC. It codes for CASTAGTGGYGYTF.

The chain joins TRBV2 to TRBJ1-5; 8 bases align to TRBD1. CDR3 size: 14 residues. The V segment lost 6 bases and the J segment 6 bases; nucleotides outside the gene matches: 7. CDR1 and CDR2 from the germline V gene are SNHLY and FYNNEI. In DNA form, the CDR3 reads TGTGCCAGCAGAGACAGGGGTGAAGGTCAGCCCCAGCATTTT. Protein product: CASRDRGEGQPQHF.

In its sample, this clone was seen once. This sequence joins TRBV24-1 and TRBJ2-3; 7 positions agree with TRBD1. This CDR3 has 18 amino acids. CDR1 is KGHDR, CDR2 SFDVKD, per germline. J gave up 4 bases and V 0 bases, and 12 bases lay outside the gene matches. The CDR3 sequence: CATSDLTFGTVDSDTQYF. CDR3 in DNA: TGTGCCACCAGTGATTTGACCTTCGGGACAGTGGATTCAGATACGCAGTATTTT.

The J gene is TRBJ1-1, the V gene TRBV2; 7 positions agree with TRBD1. Germline trimming cut 3 bases from V and 5 bases from J; bases unmatched to any gene: 3. The germline gives CDR1 SNHLY, CDR2 FYNNEI. The CDR3 contains 13 residues. The CDR3 spells CASSDEGATEAFF. CDR3 nucleotide sequence: TGTGCCAGCAGTGATGAGGGGGCAACTGAAGCTTTCTTT.